The sequence of this T cell receptor beta chain was determined in a study of tumor-infiltrating lymphocytes in primary liver carcinoma. Whole-study context: Participating patients were men and women between 30 and 69 years old. Findings and limits, study-wide: A significantly higher top-250-clone fraction was found in tumors than in blood (p = 0.039). Relative to tumor region pairs, the tumor-adjacent and tumor-blood pairs showed overlap that was lower.

Without any cell sorting, about 19-30 mg of bulk tissue yielded co-extracted RNA and DNA. Patients in the cohort were treatment-naive and living with chronic HBV infection. With regard to this clonotype: Its antigen is undetermined.

TCR beta cDNA came from approximately 0.55 ug total RNA, primed with a constant-region primer. Nested multiplex PCR, run for three rounds with slightly modified ARM-PCR, yielded TCR beta libraries. Use of TRBV1-TRBV30 forward primers with a C-beta reverse primer characterized the first two PCR rounds, which lasted about 10 cycles each. A single record per CDR3 protein comes from TCRdb applying MiXCR to the multiplex PCR reads. The table lists approximately 46,000 distinct CDR3 sequences, more than 60% of them singletons. Germline V lookup: CDR1 WSHSY, CDR2 SAAADI. V lost 5 bases, J lost 9 bases, and 6 bases stayed unmatched. The CDR3 loop spans 13 amino acids.

This sequence originates from a woman between 25 and 40 years old with primary liver carcinoma and hepatitis B virus infection. This rearrangement joins TRBV10-2 to TRBJ2-1, with 8 bases lining up with TRBD1. The specimen sequenced was tumor-adjacent normal liver tissue. This chain's CDR3 is CASSPRGLPEQFF. CDR3 coding DNA: TGCGCCAGCAGTCCCAGGGGGCTGCCTGAGCAGTTCTTC.